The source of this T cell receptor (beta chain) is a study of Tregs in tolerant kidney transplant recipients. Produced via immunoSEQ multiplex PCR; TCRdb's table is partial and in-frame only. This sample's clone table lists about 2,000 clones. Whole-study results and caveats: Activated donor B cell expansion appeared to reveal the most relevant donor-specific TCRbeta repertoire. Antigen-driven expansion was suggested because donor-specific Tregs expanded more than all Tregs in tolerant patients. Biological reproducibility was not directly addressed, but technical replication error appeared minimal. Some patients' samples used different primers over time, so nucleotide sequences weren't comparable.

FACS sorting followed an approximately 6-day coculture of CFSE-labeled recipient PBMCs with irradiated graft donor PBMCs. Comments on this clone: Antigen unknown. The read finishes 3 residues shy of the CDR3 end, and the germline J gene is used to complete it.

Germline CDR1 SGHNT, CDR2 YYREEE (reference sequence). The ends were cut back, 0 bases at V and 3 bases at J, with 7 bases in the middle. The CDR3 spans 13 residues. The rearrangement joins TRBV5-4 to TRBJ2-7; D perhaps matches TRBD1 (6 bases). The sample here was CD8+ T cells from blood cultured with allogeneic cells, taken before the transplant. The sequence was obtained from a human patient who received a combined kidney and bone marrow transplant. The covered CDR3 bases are TGTGCCAGCAGCTTGGAGGACAGCTACGAG. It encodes CASSLEDSYE. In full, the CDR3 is CASSLEDSYEQYF. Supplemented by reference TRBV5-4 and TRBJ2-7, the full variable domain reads ETGVTQSPTHLIKTRGQQVTLRCSSQSGHNTVSWYQQALGQGPQFIFQYYREEENGRGNFPPRFSGLQFPNYSSELNVNALELDDSALYLCASSLEDSYEQYFGPGTRLTVT.